Each of the 18 T cell receptor beta chains below was sequenced from the same sample in a study of OX40 agonist ivuxolimab in advanced cancers. The protocol was immunoSEQ multiplex PCR, while the TCRdb copy is restricted to in-frame clones and leaves out a portion. This table has about 46,000 clones, roughly 91% appearing once. Sequenced material: CD4+ or CD8+ T cells sorted from blood, taken in a trial of the OX40 agonist ivuxolimab. The receptor set was obtained from an adult with an advanced solid tumor such as melanoma, head and neck, liver or kidney cancer.

A few counts support this clone. The chain links TRBV19 to TRBJ2-3; D may correspond to TRBD1 or TRBD2 (7 bases each). Germline CDR1 reads LNHDA; CDR2 reads SQIVND (reference sequence). Trimming removed 7 bases at V and 3 bases at J, with 14 bases between. This CDR3 has 14 amino acids. The CDR3 protein is CASTTGEGTDTQYF. CDR3 nucleotides: TGTGCCAGTACAACAGGGGAGGGAACAGATACGCAGTATTTT.

This clone appeared once. DNA for the CDR3: TGTGCCAGCCACTTGGGGTTGGACACCGGGGAGCTGTTTTTT. It specifies CASHLGLDTGELFF. This rearrangement joins TRBV9 to TRBJ2-2, with D hard to call. The V and J ends lost 7 bases and 3 bases respectively, with 13 bases between them. CDR1 and CDR2 (germline): SGDLS, YYNGEE. CDR3 length equals 14 residues. The whole variable domain, remainder taken from reference TRBV9 and TRBJ2-2, is DSGVTQTPKHLITATGQRVTLRCSPRSGDLSVYWYQQSLDQGLQFLIQYYNGEERAKGNILERFSAQQFPDLHSELNLSSLELGDSALYFCASHLGLDTGELFFGEGSRLTVL.

This chain joins TRBV11-2 and TRBJ2-7; no reliable D call. Per the germline V gene, CDR1 is SGHAT and CDR2 is FQNNGV. Trimming removed 5 bases from V and 5 bases from J, with 10 bases in between. The CDR3 extends over 12 amino acids. CDR3: CASSPQLDEQYV. The CDR3 nucleotides read TGTGCCAGCAGCCCGCAGCTAGACGAGCAGTACGTC.

The chain uses TRBV5-1 and TRBJ2-3; tentative D call: TRBD2 (6 bases). V was shortened by 4 bases and J by 2 bases, with 17 bases between the two germline ends. The CDR3 is 16 amino acids. Germline V CDR1 and CDR2: SGHRS, YFSETQ. The CDR3 DNA reads as TGCGCCAGCAGCCCCTTACCGGGACTCAACACAGATACGCAGTATTTT. This sequence encodes CASSPLPGLNTDTQYF.

The rearrangement links TRBV19 to TRBJ2-1; D unresolved. The germline CDR1 and CDR2 sequences are LNHDA and SQIVND (reference sequence). This CDR3 region has 13 residues. V was cut by 2 bases and J by 5 bases, with 7 bases left in between. The CDR3 region is CASSISANNEQFF. Here the CDR3 DNA reads TGTGCCAGTAGTATAAGCGCAAACAATGAGCAGTTCTTC.

This chain joins TRBV7-3 and TRBJ2-2, with D possibly TRBD2 on 5 matching bases. Trimming cost V 6 bases and J 7 bases, with 15 bases left between them. Germline V CDR1 and CDR2: SGHTA, FQGTGA. The CDR3 has 14 residues. CDR3 in amino acids: CASSLGTGGGELFF. The CDR3 DNA reads as TGTGCCAGCAGTTTAGGTACTGGAGGCGGGGAGCTGTTTTTT.

The chain couples TRBV6-5 to TRBJ2-3; weak D call: TRBD1 (6 bases). The V end was cut by 2 bases, the J end by 2 bases, with 8 bases between. The CDR3 runs to 14 residues. Germline lookup yields CDR1 MNHEY and CDR2 SVGAGI. In nucleotides, the CDR3 is TGTGCCAGCAGTTACGGGGGCGCCACAGATACGCAGTATTTT. It encodes CASSYGGATDTQYF.

The V and J genes are TRBV5-1 and TRBJ2-7; 7 nucleotides match TRBD2. The ends lost 0 bases at V and 2 bases at J; junction bases unmatched: 5. Germline V gene sequence: CDR1 SGHRS, CDR2 YFSETQ. The CDR3 totals 15 residues. DNA for the CDR3: TGCGCCAGCAGCTTGGCGGGCGGGACTACCTACGAGCAGTACTTC. This encodes CASSLAGGTTYEQYF.

V and J are TRBV11-3 and TRBJ2-7, with D unclear. Germline CDR1 and CDR2: SGHNT and YENEEA. This CDR3 is built from 13 residues. Trimming took 2 bases from V and 4 from J, leaving 9 bases between them. The CDR3 sequence is CASSLILGYEQYF. CDR3 nucleotides: TGTGCCAGCAGCTTAATTTTGGGATACGAGCAGTACTTC.

The rearrangement uses TRBV5-8 and TRBJ2-7; D ambiguous. Germline assignment: CDR1 SGHTS and CDR2 YDEGEE. The CDR3 has 13 amino acids. The ends were cut back, 2 bases at V and 0 bases at J, with 6 bases in the middle. CDR3 in DNA: TGTGCCAGCAGCTTCTACAGCTCCTACGAGCAGTACTTC. Its protein is CASSFYSSYEQYF. The full variable domain, its missing parts supplied by reference TRBV5-8 and TRBJ2-7, is EAGVTQSPTHLIKTRGQQATLRCSPISGHTSVYWYQQALGLGLQFLLWYDEGEERNRGNFPPRFSGRQFPNYSSELNVNALELEDSALYLCASSFYSSYEQYFGPGTRLTVT.

The chain carries TRBV2 and TRBJ2-1; 9 bases fit TRBD1. CDR1 is SNHLY, CDR2 FYNNEI, per germline. The CDR3 is 15 residues long. The trim removed 5 bases at V and 4 bases at J, leaving 6 bases unmatched. In DNA form, the CDR3 reads TGTGCCAGCAGTCCGACAGGGGGGATTTACAATGAGCAGTTCTTC. Its translation is CASSPTGGIYNEQFF.

The table lists this clone with a few counts. The chain links TRBV2 to TRBJ1-2, with unresolved D. Trimming took off 2 bases at V and 0 bases at J, with 16 bases between the two ends. Germline-derived CDR1 and CDR2 are SNHLY and FYNNEI. This CDR3 contains 17 residues. The CDR3 loop reads CASSEWAFGRANYGYTF. In nucleotides, the CDR3 is TGTGCCAGCAGTGAATGGGCGTTCGGAAGAGCTAACTATGGCTACACCTTC.

V gene TRBV7-3 combines with J gene TRBJ2-7; unclear D gene. The V end was cut by 2 bases, the J end by 3 bases, with 8 bases between. The CDR3 runs 13 residues. The germline V gene encodes CDR1 SGHTA and CDR2 FQGTGA. The CDR3 nucleotides are TGTGCCAGCAGCTTAGGTCCGAACTACGAGCAGTACGTC. Translation gives CASSLGPNYEQYV.

The genes are TRBV10-3 and TRBJ1-2; D is unclear. V lost 0 bases and J lost 0, with 8 bases in between. The CDR3 is 15 residues long. The V gene's germline CDR1 is ENHRY and CDR2 SYGVKD. CDR3 coding DNA: TGTGCCATCAGTGAGTCGACCGCGGCTAACTATGGCTACACCTTC. Protein: CAISESTAANYGYTF.

In its sample, this clone was seen once. J is TRBJ2-5 and V is TRBV7-9; 8 nucleotides agree with TRBD1. CDR1 and CDR2 from the germline V gene are SEHNR and FQNEAQ (reference sequence). V lost 5 bases, J lost 5 bases, and 7 bases stayed unmatched. The CDR3 is 14 residues long. CDR3 sequence (DNA): TGTGCCAGCAGCGAGGACAGGGCCGGGGAGACCCAGTACTTC. This sequence encodes CASSEDRAGETQYF.

V and J are TRBV7-9 and TRBJ2-2; D ambiguous. V was clipped by 5 bases and J by 2 bases, with 15 bases between them. Germline V gene data show CDR1 as SEHNR and CDR2 as FQNEAQ (reference sequence). This CDR3 has 16 residues. The DNA of the CDR3 is TGTGCCAGCAGCGAGCTCTTAACAGCCAACACCGGGGAGCTGTTTTTT. Translated: CASSELLTANTGELFF.

The V call is TRBV15, the J call TRBJ1-1; D is unclear. The CDR3 contains 15 residues. V was cut by 3 bases and J by 1 base, with 12 bases left in between. Germline CDR1 is LNHNV and CDR2 is YYDKDF (reference sequence). CDR3 coding DNA: TGTGCCACCAGCAGCGACCGGGCTTCGAACACTGAAGCTTTCTTT. Protein: CATSSDRASNTEAFF.

This clone came up a few times. The chain couples TRBV9 to TRBJ2-3, with a tentative D call TRBD2 (6 bases). The CDR3 covers 14 residues. V was cut by 0 bases and J by 4 bases, with 9 bases left in between. Germline assignment: CDR1 SGDLS and CDR2 YYNGEE. CDR3 sequence reads: CASSVDGSADTQYF. The CDR3 DNA reads as TGTGCCAGCAGCGTAGACGGGAGCGCAGATACGCAGTATTTT. Supplemented by reference TRBV9 and TRBJ2-3, the full variable domain reads DSGVTQTPKHLITATGQRVTLRCSPRSGDLSVYWYQQSLDQGLQFLIQYYNGEERAKGNILERFSAQQFPDLHSELNLSSLELGDSALYFCASSVDGSADTQYFGPGTRLTVL.